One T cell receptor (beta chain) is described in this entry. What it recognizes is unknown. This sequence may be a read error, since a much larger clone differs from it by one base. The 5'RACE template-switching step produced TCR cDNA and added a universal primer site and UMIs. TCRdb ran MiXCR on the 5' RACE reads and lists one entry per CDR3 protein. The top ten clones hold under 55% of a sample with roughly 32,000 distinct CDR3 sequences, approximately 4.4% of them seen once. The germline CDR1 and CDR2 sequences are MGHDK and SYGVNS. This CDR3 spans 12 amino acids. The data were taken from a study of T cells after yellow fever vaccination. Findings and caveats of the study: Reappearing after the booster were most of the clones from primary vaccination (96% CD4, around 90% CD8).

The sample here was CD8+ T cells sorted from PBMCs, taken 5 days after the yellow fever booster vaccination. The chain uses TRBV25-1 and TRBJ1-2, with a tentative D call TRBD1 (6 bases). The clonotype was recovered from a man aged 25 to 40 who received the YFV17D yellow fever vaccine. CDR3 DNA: TGTGCCAGCAGGGGGGGCAACTATGCCTACACCTTC. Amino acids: CASRGGNYAYTF.